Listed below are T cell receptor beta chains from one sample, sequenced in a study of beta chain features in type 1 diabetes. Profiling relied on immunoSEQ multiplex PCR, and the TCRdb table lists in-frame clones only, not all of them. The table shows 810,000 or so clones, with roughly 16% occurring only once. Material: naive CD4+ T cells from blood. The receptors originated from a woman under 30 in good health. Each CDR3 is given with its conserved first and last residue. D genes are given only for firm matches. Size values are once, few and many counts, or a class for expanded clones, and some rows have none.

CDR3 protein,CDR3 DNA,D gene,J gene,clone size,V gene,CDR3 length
CASSFVRTGRTDTQYF,TGTGCCAGCAGTTTTGTCCGGACAGGGCGGACAGATACGCAGTATTTT,TRBD1,TRBJ2-3,few,TRBV28,16
CASSELRQAEKLFF,TGTGCCAGCAGTGAACTACGACAGGCGGAAAAACTGTTTTTT,-,TRBJ1-4,few,TRBV2,14
CASSPKKGQGRPGANVLTF,TGTGCCAGCTCACCAAAGAAGGGACAGGGTAGACCTGGGGCCAACGTCCTGACTTTC,TRBD1,TRBJ2-6,-,TRBV18,19
CASTHPANSNEQFF,TGTGCCAGCACCCACCCAGCCAACTCCAATGAGCAGTTCTTC,-,TRBJ2-1,-,TRBV7-2,14
CASRKPGETYEQYF,TGTGCCAGCAGAAAACCGGGCGAAACCTACGAGCAGTACTTC,-,TRBJ2-7,-,TRBV28,14
CASSTGTVSNYGYTF,TGTGCCAGCAGCACTGGGACAGTTTCTAACTATGGCTACACCTTC,TRBD1,TRBJ1-2,once,TRBV28,15
CASSLAGENTEAFF,TGTGCCAGCAGCTTAGCGGGGGAGAACACTGAAGCTTTCTTT,-,TRBJ1-1,-,TRBV7-9,14
CASSLRDSYEQYF,TGTGCCAGCAGCTTGAGGGACTCCTACGAGCAGTACTTC,-,TRBJ2-7,-,TRBV11-2,13
CASSPTSGGGIREQYF,TGTGCCAGCAGCCCCACTAGCGGGGGTGGGATACGCGAGCAGTACTTC,TRBD2,TRBJ2-7,few,TRBV7-3,16
CASSPNPGADGETQYF,TGTGCCAGCAGCCCAAACCCAGGGGCCGACGGGGAGACCCAGTACTTC,-,TRBJ2-5,few,TRBV7-8,16
CASSVQGGSETQYF,TGTGCCAGCAGCGTGCAAGGGGGGAGCGAGACCCAGTACTTC,-,TRBJ2-5,few,TRBV9,14
CASRRGGSEETQYF,TGTGCCAGCAGGAGAGGCGGGAGCGAAGAGACCCAGTACTTC,TRBD2,TRBJ2-5,-,TRBV7-2,14
CASSPRLAQETQYF,TGTGCCAGCAGCCCTCGACTAGCTCAAGAGACCCAGTACTTC,TRBD2,TRBJ2-5,-,TRBV4-2,14
CASSRWGFNTEAFF,TGTGCCAGCAGTCGGTGGGGTTTCAACACTGAAGCTTTCTTT,-,TRBJ1-1,few,TRBV6-5,14
CASSEWLAPRGQFF,TGTGCCAGCAGTGAGTGGCTAGCCCCTCGAGGGCAGTTCTTC,-,TRBJ2-1,few,TRBV2,14
CASSLFGRTRDSSYEQYF,TGTGCCAGCAGCTTATTTGGAAGGACCCGGGACAGCTCCTACGAGCAGTACTTC,TRBD1,TRBJ2-7,few,TRBV7-2,18
CASSLVGTLSYNEQFF,TGTGCCAGCAGCTTAGTTGGGACGCTCTCCTACAATGAGCAGTTCTTC,-,TRBJ2-1,few,TRBV7-2,16
CATTGQGTDTQYF,TGTGCCACCACAGGACAGGGGACAGATACGCAGTATTTT,TRBD1,TRBJ2-3,-,TRBV6-6,13
CASSGVAWEQYF,TGCGCCAGCAGTGGAGTAGCGTGGGAGCAGTACTTC,-,TRBJ2-7,few,TRBV10-2,12
CATSSAAKNIQYF,TGTGCCACCAGCAGCGCCGCCAAAAACATTCAGTACTTC,-,TRBJ2-4,-,TRBV15,13
CSIQREFSSTDTQYF,TGCAGCATCCAGCGGGAGTTCAGTAGCACAGATACGCAGTATTTT,TRBD2,TRBJ2-3,-,TRBV29-1,15
CASSRGQLGTQYF,TGTGCCAGCAGCCGCGGACAATTGGGGACCCAGTACTTC,-,TRBJ2-5,-,TRBV7-9,13
CATSSLSGRASYNEQFF,TGTGCCACCAGCAGCCTTAGCGGGAGGGCCTCCTACAATGAGCAGTTCTTC,TRBD2,TRBJ2-1,-,TRBV15,17
CASSPEVAEQYF,TGTGCCAGCAGCCCAGAGGTCGCCGAGCAGTACTTC,-,TRBJ2-7,-,TRBV7-2,12
CATLPGGTSGEQFF,TGTGCCACCCTACCCGGCGGCACGTCGGGGGAGCAGTTCTTC,-,TRBJ2-1,-,TRBV28,14
CASSLQGAQETQYF,TGTGCCAGCAGTTTACAGGGGGCTCAAGAGACCCAGTACTTC,TRBD1,TRBJ2-5,-,TRBV28,14
CASSPGQGTNTEAFF,TGTGCCAGCAGCCCGGGACAGGGGACGAACACTGAAGCTTTCTTT,TRBD1,TRBJ1-1,-,TRBV4-2,15
CAISEATGYNKGYTF,TGTGCCATCAGTGAAGCAACAGGCTATAATAAAGGCTACACCTTC,-,TRBJ1-2,few,TRBV10-3,15
CASSFSQIRTGELFF,TGTGCCAGCAGCTTTTCCCAGATTCGGACCGGGGAGCTGTTTTTT,-,TRBJ2-2,-,TRBV7-2,15
CASSLDRVEETQYF,TGCGCCAGCAGCTTGGACAGGGTTGAGGAGACCCAGTACTTC,-,TRBJ2-5,once,TRBV5-1,14
CASRFSGEETQYF,TGTGCCAGCAGGTTTTCCGGGGAAGAGACCCAGTACTTC,-,TRBJ2-5,-,TRBV7-3,13
CAIGQTNTEAFF,TGTGCCATCGGGCAAACCAACACTGAAGCTTTCTTT,-,TRBJ1-1,-,TRBV10-3,12
CASSLGGPVGAHGVTDTQYF,TGTGCCAGCAGCTTAGGTGGGCCTGTAGGGGCACACGGTGTCACAGATACGCAGTATTTT,-,TRBJ2-3,few,TRBV7-6,20
CASSQEQREGNEQYF,TGCGCCAGCAGCCAAGAGCAGCGGGAGGGGAATGAGCAGTACTTC,TRBD2,TRBJ2-7,-,TRBV4-3,15
CASSLRGWNEQFF,TGTGCCAGCAGCTTAAGGGGGTGGAATGAGCAGTTCTTC,-,TRBJ2-1,-,TRBV7-3,13
CASSLETGGLETQYF,TGTGCCAGCAGCTTAGAAACAGGGGGCTTAGAGACCCAGTACTTC,TRBD1,TRBJ2-5,-,TRBV11-2,15
CASSLAGSLAGGHEQYF,TGTGCCAGCAGCTTAGCCGGTAGTCTAGCGGGAGGGCACGAGCAGTACTTC,TRBD2,TRBJ2-7,-,TRBV7-2,17
CASSSGRALRDGELFF,TGTGCCAGCAGTTCCGGGAGGGCCCTTCGGGACGGGGAGCTGTTTTTT,TRBD2,TRBJ2-2,-,TRBV6-5,16
CASSLTSGQGSTDTQYF,TGTGCCAGCAGCTTGACATCGGGACAGGGGAGCACAGATACGCAGTATTTT,TRBD1,TRBJ2-3,-,TRBV5-6,17
CASSSQTHYGYTF,TGTGCCAGTAGTTCACAGACCCACTATGGCTACACCTTC,-,TRBJ1-2,-,TRBV19,13
CASSLFDGAYEQYF,TGTGCCAGCAGCTTATTCGACGGAGCCTACGAGCAGTACTTC,-,TRBJ2-7,few,TRBV7-9,14
CASSLGVAYEQYF,TGTGCCAGCAGCTTAGGGGTAGCCTACGAGCAGTACTTC,-,TRBJ2-7,-,TRBV5-4,13